Described below is a single TCR beta chain sequence and its context. The V gene lost 6 bases and the J gene lost 0 bases, with 14 bases spanning the gap. CDR1 is SQVTM, CDR2 ANQGSEA, per germline. This CDR3 is built from 14 residues. The entry originates in a study of blood T cell repertoires in COVID-19. Assay: immunoSEQ multiplex PCR; the TCRdb copy retains only in-frame clones and omits some. The profile shows about 69,000 clones, almost 80% of them singletons. Sequencing input: peripheral blood. This TCR came from a man aged 60 to 75 with acute or convalescent COVID-19. This sequence joins TRBV29-1 and TRBJ1-2; D gene unclear. The CDR3 DNA reads as TGCAGCGTCAACGACGGAGCTACTAACTATGGCTACACCTTC. Protein sequence: CSVNDGATNYGYTF.